These 6 T cell receptor beta chains came from one sample sequenced in a study of T cell repertoires in cytomegalovirus infection. Via MiXCR, TCRdb re-called the reads, giving one row per CDR3 protein. The data contain approximately 400,000 distinct CDR3 sequences, under 40% of them seen just once; the ten biggest clones take up roughly 13%. Sequences were obtained from PBMCs. These receptors originate from a human donor in good health (CMV status not recorded). Some clones in this sample may be carry-over from other donors' samples.

This clonotype was detected a few times. This chain joins TRBV6-6 and TRBJ1-1; 7 bases match TRBD1. Per germline, CDR1 MNHNY and CDR2 SVGAGI (reference sequence). This CDR3 is built from 15 residues. After removal of 5 bases from V and 0 bases from J, the junction contained 6 bases not matched to a gene. The CDR3 region is CASSATGSMNTEAFF. The DNA for the CDR3 is TGTGCCAGCAGTGCGACAGGGAGCATGAACACTGAAGCTTTCTTT.

The chain joins TRBV29-1 to TRBJ1-4; D is ambiguous. Germline V gene lookup returns CDR1 SQVTM and CDR2 ANQGSEA. V lost 5 bases and J lost 7, with 20 bases in between. This CDR3 region has 15 residues. CDR3 amino acids: CSVLTDPGNSEKLFF. CDR3 in DNA: TGCAGCGTTTTGACGGATCCGGGGAATAGTGAAAAACTGTTTTTT.

This clonotype was counted at least ten times. The J gene is TRBJ2-7, the V gene TRBV7-6, with 8 bases aligning to TRBD2. After removal of 3 bases from V and 2 bases from J, the junction contained 6 bases not matched to a gene. CDR3 length equals 15 residues. Germline V CDR1 and CDR2: SGHVS, FNYEAQ. The chain's CDR3 is CASSLNAGGAYEQYF. The CDR3, as DNA: TGTGCCAGCAGCTTGAACGCGGGGGGCGCCTACGAGCAGTACTTC.

The V and J genes are TRBV28 and TRBJ2-7; 10 positions agree with TRBD1. The J segment lost 3 bases and the V segment lost 7 bases, leaving 9 bases of the junction unmatched. Germline V gene lookup returns CDR1 MDHEN and CDR2 SYDVKM. This CDR3 region has 15 residues. CDR3 region: CASTDRGRTLYEQYF. The CDR3 region has the DNA TGTGCCAGCACCGACAGGGGGCGAACCCTCTACGAGCAGTACTTC.

About this clonotype: This may arise from a read error, as a much more abundant clone is one base away. This rearrangement joins TRBV25-1 to TRBJ2-2, with TRBD1 matching 10 bases. The CDR3 consists of 15 residues. CDR1 and CDR2 (germline): MGHDK, SYGVNS. As DNA, the CDR3 is TGTGCCAGCAGTGCCGGGACAGGGGATACCGGGGAGCTGTGTTTT. Amino acids: CASSAGTGDTGELCF.

Worth noting for this clonotype: Since a much larger clone is just one base distant, this may be a read error. The CDR3 coding sequence is TGTGCCAGCACGCCCTCGAGGGCCCAAGCGACCCAGTACTTC. It translates to CASTPSRAQATQYF. The rearrangement links TRBV7-2 to TRBJ2-5; possibly TRBD2 for D (5 bases). CDR3 length: 14 residues. Looked up from germline, CDR1 is SGHTA and CDR2 is FQGNSA.